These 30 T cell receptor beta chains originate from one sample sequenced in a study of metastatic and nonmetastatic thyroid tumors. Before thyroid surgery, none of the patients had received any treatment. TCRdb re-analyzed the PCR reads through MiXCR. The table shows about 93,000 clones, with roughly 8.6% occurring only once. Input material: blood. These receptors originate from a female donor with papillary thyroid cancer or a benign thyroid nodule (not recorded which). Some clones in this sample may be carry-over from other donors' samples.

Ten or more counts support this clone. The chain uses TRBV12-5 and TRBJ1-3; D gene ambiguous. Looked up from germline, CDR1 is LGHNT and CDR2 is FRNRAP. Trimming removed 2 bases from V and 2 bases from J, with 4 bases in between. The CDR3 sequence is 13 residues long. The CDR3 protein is CASGLTAGNTIYF. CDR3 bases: TGTGCTAGTGGTTTGACAGCTGGAAACACCATATATTTT.

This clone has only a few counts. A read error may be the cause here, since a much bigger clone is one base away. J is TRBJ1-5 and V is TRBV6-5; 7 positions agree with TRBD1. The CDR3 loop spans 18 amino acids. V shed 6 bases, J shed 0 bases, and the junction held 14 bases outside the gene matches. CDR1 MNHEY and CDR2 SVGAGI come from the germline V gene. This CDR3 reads CASRGHRGPSSSNQPQHF. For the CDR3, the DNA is TGTGCCAGCAGAGGTCACAGGGGCCCTTCATCTAGCAATCAGCCCCAGCATTTT.

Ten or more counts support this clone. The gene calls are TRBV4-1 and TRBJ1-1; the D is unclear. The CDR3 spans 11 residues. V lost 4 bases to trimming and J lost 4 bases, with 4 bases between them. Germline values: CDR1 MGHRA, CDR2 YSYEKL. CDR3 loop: CASSLGTEAFF. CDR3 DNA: TGCGCCAGCAGCCTAGGCACTGAAGCTTTCTTT.

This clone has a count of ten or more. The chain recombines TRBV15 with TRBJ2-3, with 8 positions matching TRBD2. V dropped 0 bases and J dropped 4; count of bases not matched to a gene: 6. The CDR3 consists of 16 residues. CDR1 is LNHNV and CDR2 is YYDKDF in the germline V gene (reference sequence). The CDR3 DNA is TGTGCCACCAGCAGAGAAATCGGGGGGGCCCCAGATACGCAGTATTTT. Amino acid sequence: CATSREIGGAPDTQYF.

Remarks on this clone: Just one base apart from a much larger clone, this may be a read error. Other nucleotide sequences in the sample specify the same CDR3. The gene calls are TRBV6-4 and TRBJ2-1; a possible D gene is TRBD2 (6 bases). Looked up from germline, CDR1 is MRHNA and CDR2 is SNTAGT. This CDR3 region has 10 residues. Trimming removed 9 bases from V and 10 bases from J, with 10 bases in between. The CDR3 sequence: CARTRGEQFF. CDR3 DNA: TGTGCCAGGACACGGGGGGAGCAGTTCTTC.

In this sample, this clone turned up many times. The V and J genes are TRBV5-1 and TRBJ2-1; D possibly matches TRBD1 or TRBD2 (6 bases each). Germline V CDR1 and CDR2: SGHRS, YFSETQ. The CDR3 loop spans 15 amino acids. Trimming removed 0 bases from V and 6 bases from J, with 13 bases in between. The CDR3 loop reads CASSLGAEGGNEQFF. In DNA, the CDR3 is TGCGCCAGCAGCTTGGGTGCCGAGGGGGGCAATGAGCAGTTCTTC.

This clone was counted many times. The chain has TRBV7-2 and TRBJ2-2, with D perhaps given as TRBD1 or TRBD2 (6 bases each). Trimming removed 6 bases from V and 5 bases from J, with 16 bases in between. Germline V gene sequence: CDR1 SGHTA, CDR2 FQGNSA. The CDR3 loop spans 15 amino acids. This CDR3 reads CASRIGGGRTGELFF. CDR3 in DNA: TGTGCCAGCAGGATAGGGGGTGGGAGGACCGGGGAGCTGTTTTTT.

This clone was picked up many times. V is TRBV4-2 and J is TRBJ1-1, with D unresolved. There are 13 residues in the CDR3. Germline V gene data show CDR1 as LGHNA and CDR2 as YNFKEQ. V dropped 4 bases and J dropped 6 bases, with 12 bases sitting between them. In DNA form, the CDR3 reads TGTGCCAGCAGCCGACCCGCCCCGCCTGAAGCTTTCTTT. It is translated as CASSRPAPPEAFF.

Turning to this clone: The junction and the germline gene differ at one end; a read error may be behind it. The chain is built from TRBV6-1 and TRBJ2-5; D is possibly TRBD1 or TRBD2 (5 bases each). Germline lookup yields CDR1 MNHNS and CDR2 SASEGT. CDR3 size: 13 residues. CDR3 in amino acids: CASSPRQRETQCF. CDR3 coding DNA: TGTGCCAGCAGTCCCCGACAGAGGGAGACCCAGTGCTTC.

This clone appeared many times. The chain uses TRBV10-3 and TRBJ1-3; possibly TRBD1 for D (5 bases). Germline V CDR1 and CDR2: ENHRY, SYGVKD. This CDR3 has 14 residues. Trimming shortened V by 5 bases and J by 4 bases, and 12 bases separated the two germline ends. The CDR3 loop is CAISIQGDGNTIYF. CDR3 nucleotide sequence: TGTGCCATCAGTATTCAGGGTGACGGAAACACCATATATTTT.

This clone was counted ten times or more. The CDR3 DNA is TGTGCCACCAGCAGTGGGGGGCGGGGGCTCCTCACAGATACGCAGTATTTT. Its translation: CATSSGGRGLLTDTQYF. The chain employs TRBV15 and TRBJ2-3; D perhaps matches TRBD2 (7 bases). V was clipped by 3 bases and J by 2 bases, with 18 bases between them. Germline V lookup: CDR1 LNHNV, CDR2 YYDKDF (reference sequence). This CDR3 is built from 17 residues.

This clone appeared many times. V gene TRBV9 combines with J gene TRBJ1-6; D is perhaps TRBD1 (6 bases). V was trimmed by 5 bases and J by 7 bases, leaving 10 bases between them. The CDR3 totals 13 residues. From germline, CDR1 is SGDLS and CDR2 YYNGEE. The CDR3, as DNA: TGTGCCAGCAGTCCGGGACAAAATTCACCCCTCCACTTT. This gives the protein CASSPGQNSPLHF.

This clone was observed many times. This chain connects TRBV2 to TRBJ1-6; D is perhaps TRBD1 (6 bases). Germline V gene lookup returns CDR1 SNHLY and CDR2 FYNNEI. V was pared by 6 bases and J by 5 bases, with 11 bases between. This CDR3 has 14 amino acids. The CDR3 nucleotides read TGTGCCAGCAGGTCGGGACAAAATAATTCACCCCTCCACTTT. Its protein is CASRSGQNNSPLHF.

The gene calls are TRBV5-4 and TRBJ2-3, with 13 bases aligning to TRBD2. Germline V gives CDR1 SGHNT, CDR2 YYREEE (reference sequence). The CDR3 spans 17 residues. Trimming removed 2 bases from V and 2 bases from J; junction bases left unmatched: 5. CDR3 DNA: TGTGCCAGCAGCTTACCGGGGACTAGCGGGAACACAGATACGCAGTATTTT. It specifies CASSLPGTSGNTDTQYF.

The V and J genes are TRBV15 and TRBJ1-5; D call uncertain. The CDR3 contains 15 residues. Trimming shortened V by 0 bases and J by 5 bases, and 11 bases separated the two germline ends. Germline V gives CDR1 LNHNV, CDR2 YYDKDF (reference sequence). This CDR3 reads CATSRDGGIHQPQHF. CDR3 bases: TGTGCCACCAGCAGAGATGGAGGGATACATCAGCCCCAGCATTTT.

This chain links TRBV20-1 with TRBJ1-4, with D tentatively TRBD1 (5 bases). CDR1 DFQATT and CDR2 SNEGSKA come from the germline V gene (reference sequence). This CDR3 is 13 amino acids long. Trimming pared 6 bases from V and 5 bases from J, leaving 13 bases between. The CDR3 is CSAPGTLNEKLFF. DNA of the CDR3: TGCAGTGCCCCCGGGACGTTAAATGAAAAACTGTTTTTT.

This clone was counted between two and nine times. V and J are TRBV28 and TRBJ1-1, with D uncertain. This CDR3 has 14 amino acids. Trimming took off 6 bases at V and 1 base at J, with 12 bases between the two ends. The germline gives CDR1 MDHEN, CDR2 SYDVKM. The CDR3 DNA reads TGTGCCAGCAGGCTAGCCAGTACGAACACTGAAGCTTTCTTT. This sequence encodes CASRLASTNTEAFF.

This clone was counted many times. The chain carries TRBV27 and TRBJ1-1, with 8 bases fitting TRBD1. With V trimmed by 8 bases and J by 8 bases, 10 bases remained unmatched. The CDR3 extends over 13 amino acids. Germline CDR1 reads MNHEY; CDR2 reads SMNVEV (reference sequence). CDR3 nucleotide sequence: TGTGCCAGCCAGGATCTCGGACAGGGCGAAGCTTTCTTT. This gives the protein CASQDLGQGEAFF.

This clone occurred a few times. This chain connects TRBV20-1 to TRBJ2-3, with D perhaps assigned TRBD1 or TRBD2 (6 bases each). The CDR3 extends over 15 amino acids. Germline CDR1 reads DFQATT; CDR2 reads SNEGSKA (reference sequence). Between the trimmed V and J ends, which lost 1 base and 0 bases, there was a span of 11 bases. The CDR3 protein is CSARATGASTDTQYF. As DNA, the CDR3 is TGCAGTGCTAGAGCTACGGGGGCCAGCACAGATACGCAGTATTTT.

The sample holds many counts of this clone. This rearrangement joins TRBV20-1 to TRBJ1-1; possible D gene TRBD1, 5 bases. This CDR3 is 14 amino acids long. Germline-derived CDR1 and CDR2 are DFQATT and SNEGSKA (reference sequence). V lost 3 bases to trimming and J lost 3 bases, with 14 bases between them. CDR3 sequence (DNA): TGCAGTGCTAGTGTGGAGGGACTCTACACTGAAGCTTTCTTT. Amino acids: CSASVEGLYTEAFF.

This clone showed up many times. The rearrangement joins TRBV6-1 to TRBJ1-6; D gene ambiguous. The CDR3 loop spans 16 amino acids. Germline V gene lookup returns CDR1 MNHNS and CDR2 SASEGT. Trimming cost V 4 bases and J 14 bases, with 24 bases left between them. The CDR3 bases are TGTGCCAGCAGTGCGCGTGTCGCTGGCCGCCTATGGTCCCTCCACTTT. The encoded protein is CASSARVAGRLWSLHF.

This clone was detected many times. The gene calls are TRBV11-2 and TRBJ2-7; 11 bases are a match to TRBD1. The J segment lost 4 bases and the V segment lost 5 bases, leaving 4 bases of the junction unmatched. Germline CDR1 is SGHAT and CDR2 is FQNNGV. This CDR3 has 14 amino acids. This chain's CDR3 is CASSPDRGLYEQYF. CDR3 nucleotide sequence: TGTGCCAGCAGCCCGGACAGGGGGCTGTACGAGCAGTACTTC. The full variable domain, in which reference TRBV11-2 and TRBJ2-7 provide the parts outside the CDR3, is EAGVAQSPRYKIIEKRQSVAFWCNPISGHATLYWYQQILGQGPKLLIQFQNNGVVDDSQLPKDRFSAERLKGVDSTLKIQPAKLEDSAVYLCASSPDRGLYEQYFGPGTRLTVT.

The CDR3 coding sequence is TGTGCCAGCAGCCCGGGACCAGGGGCGCAGACCCAGTACTTC. It specifies CASSPGPGAQTQYF. The chain links TRBV11-2 to TRBJ2-5; weak D call: TRBD1 (6 bases). CDR1 and CDR2 (germline): SGHAT, FQNNGV. The CDR3 is made up of 14 amino acids. Trimming removed 5 bases from V and 6 bases from J, with 16 bases in between. The complete variable domain, with remaining parts taken from reference TRBV11-2 and TRBJ2-5, reads EAGVAQSPRYKIIEKRQSVAFWCNPISGHATLYWYQQILGQGPKLLIQFQNNGVVDDSQLPKDRFSAERLKGVDSTLKIQPAKLEDSAVYLCASSPGPGAQTQYFGPGTRLLVL.

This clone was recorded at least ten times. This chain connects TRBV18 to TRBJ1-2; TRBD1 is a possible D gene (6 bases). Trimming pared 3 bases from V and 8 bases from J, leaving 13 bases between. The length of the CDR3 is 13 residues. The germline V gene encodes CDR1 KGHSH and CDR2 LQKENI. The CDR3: CASSPSEGVGYTF. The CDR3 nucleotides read TGTGCCAGCTCACCTAGTGAGGGGGTCGGCTACACCTTC.

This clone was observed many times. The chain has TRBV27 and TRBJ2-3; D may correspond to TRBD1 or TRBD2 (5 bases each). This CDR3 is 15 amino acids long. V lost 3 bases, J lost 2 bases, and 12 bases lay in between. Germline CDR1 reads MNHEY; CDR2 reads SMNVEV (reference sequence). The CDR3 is CASSLGRTPTDTQYF. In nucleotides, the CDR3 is TGTGCCAGCAGTTTGGGACGGACACCCACAGATACGCAGTATTTT.

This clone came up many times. The CDR3 coding sequence is TGTGCCAGCAGTCCTCGTTCGGGAGTCTTCGGTGAGCAGTTCTTC. Encoded protein: CASSPRSGVFGEQFF. The V gene is TRBV6-1, the J gene TRBJ2-1; D perhaps matches TRBD2 (6 bases). V gave up 5 bases and J gave up 9 bases, with 20 bases separating them. Per the germline V gene, CDR1 is MNHNS and CDR2 is SASEGT. The CDR3 runs to 15 residues.

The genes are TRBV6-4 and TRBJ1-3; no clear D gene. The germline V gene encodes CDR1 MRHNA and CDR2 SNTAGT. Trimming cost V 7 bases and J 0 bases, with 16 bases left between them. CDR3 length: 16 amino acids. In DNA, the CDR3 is TGTGCCAGCATGGAGGGAGTGAATAACTCTGGAAACACCATATATTTT. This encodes CASMEGVNNSGNTIYF.

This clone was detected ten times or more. This CDR3 is CSVGGTGNTEAFF. Here the CDR3 DNA reads TGCAGCGTTGGAGGGACAGGGAACACTGAAGCTTTCTTT. The chain combines TRBV29-1 with TRBJ1-1; TRBD1 matches at 8 bases. The CDR3 covers 13 residues. CDR1 and CDR2 from the germline V gene are SQVTM and ANQGSEA. Trimming took 4 bases from V and 1 from J; bases not matched to a gene: 2. The whole variable domain, remainder taken from reference TRBV29-1 and TRBJ1-1, is SAVISQKPSRDICQRGTSLTIQCQVDSQVTMMFWYRQQPGQSLTLIATANQGSEATYESGFVIDKFPISRPNLTFSTLTVSNMSPEDSSIYLCSVGGTGNTEAFFGQGTRLTVV.

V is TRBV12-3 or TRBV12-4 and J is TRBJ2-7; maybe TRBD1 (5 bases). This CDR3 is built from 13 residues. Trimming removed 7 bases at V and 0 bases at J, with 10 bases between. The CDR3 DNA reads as TGTGCCAGCACCCCTACAGGCTCCTACGAGCAGTACTTC. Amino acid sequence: CASTPTGSYEQYF.

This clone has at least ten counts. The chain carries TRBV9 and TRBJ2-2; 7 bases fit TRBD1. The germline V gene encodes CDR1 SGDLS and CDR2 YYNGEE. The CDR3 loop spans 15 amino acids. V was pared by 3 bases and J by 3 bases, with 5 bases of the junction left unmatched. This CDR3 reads CASSGRDSHTGELFF. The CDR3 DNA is TGTGCCAGCAGCGGCCGGGACAGCCACACCGGGGAGCTGTTTTTT.